This is a list of T cell receptor beta chains from one sample in a study of technical replicates of blood from a few donors. Generated by immunoSEQ multiplex PCR, the TCRdb table keeps only in-frame clones and is missing some. This table holds 60,000 to 85,000 clones, around 97% found once. Sequencing was performed on T cells isolated from PBMCs. These receptors were taken from a human donor in good health. The CDR3 runs from the conserved cysteine through the conserved F or W. The order of the fields is CDR3 DNA, CDR3 protein, D gene, V gene, clone size, J gene. The D gene is left open where the match is weak. Clone size appears in some rows only: once, few, many, or a class for an expanded clone.

TGCAGCGTTGAAGGGGAACAGGGGGCCTCTGGCTACACCTTC CSVEGEQGASGYTF TRBD1 TRBV29-1 once TRBJ1-2
TGTGCCAGCAGCTCCACCCGGACAGGGACGCCAACCTACGAGCAGTACTTC CASSSTRTGTPTYEQYF TRBD1 TRBV5-6 . TRBJ2-7
TGCGCCAGCAGTGAGGGCAGGGGCCCCACCGGGGAGCTGTTTTTT CASSEGRGPTGELFF . TRBV10-1 once TRBJ2-2
TGCGCCAGCAGCCGGGGTCGGCCCCTAGGGACAGGTTTTACTGAAGCTTTCTTT CASSRGRPLGTGFTEAFF TRBD1 TRBV5-1 . TRBJ1-1
TGTGCCAGCAGCTCACAGGAATACAATGAGCAGTTCTTC CASSSQEYNEQFF . TRBV7-9 . TRBJ2-1
TGTGCCAGCAGCTTATGGGCCACTCTGAACACTGAAGCTTTCTTT CASSLWATLNTEAFF . TRBV7-2 . TRBJ1-1
TGCGCCAGCAGCTTGTCCGCGGGGGGGCGGGGTGAGCAGTTCTTC CASSLSAGGRGEQFF TRBD2 TRBV5-1 . TRBJ2-1
TGTGCCAGCAGCTTATCGGTCCGGGGGGCCAACGTCCTGACTTTC CASSLSVRGANVLTF . TRBV7-2 once TRBJ2-6
TGTGCCAGCAGCTCGGGACTCACGAAGTACTACGAGCAGTACTTC CASSSGLTKYYEQYF . TRBV11-2 once TRBJ2-7
TGTGCTTGTGGGCGGGGGCCTTATGACCGCACAGATACGCAGTATTTT CACGRGPYDRTDTQYF . TRBV30 . TRBJ2-3
TGTGCCAGCAGCTTAGTTTGGGACAGGGGTACTTCACCCCTCCACTTT CASSLVWDRGTSPLHF TRBD1 TRBV7-9 . TRBJ1-6
TGTGCCAGCGGCCGAGGATTGGGAGGGGTGGGCAAAGAGACCCAGTACTTC CASGRGLGGVGKETQYF TRBD2 TRBV7-6 . TRBJ2-5
TGTGCCAGCAGTCAGCGACAGGGCTCATTTGAAAAACTGTTTTTT CASSQRQGSFEKLFF TRBD1 TRBV27 . TRBJ1-4
TGTGCCAGCTCGGGCGGGCGTTACGGTGGCTACACCTTC CASSGGRYGGYTF . TRBV7-8 . TRBJ1-2
TGCAGCGTCACAGGGAGTACTGAAGCTTTCTTT CSVTGSTEAFF . TRBV29-1 once TRBJ1-1
TGTGCCACCAGCTCCAGCGGGAGGACACGCTCCTACGAGCAGTACTTC CATSSSGRTRSYEQYF TRBD2 TRBV15 . TRBJ2-7
TGTGCCTGGAGTGTACCCCTAGGGCGGGGGAGCACAGATACGCAGTATTTT CAWSVPLGRGSTDTQYF TRBD2 TRBV30 . TRBJ2-3
TGCGCCAGCAGCTATAAAGCGGGGAGTTCCACAGATACGCAGTATTTT CASSYKAGSSTDTQYF TRBD2 TRBV5-1 once TRBJ2-3
TGTGCCAGCAGATCACAGGGAGTTACCGGGGAGCTGTTTTTT CASRSQGVTGELFF . TRBV6-1 . TRBJ2-2
TGTGCCAGCAGCAGACAGCGGGAAGAGCAGTTCTTC CASSRQREEQFF TRBD2 TRBV7-9 . TRBJ2-1
TGCGCCAGCAGCCCTTACCCCAGGGACGAGCAGTACTTC CASSPYPRDEQYF . TRBV4-1 . TRBJ2-7
TGTGCCAGCATGGCATACGAGCAGTACTTC CASMAYEQYF . TRBV6-1 . TRBJ2-7
TGTGCCAGCAGTTTATATTTCGGACAACTCACCGGGGAGCTGTTTTTT CASSLYFGQLTGELFF . TRBV27 . TRBJ2-2
TGTGCCAGTAGTACAGGGGGCCATGTGTGGGAGCAGTACTTC CASSTGGHVWEQYF TRBD1 TRBV19 . TRBJ2-7
TGTGCCAGCAGTTTACCGGGGGGCTCTAGCTACGAGCAGTACTTC CASSLPGGSSYEQYF . TRBV28 . TRBJ2-7
TGTGCCAGCAGGGGGGGGATACAAGAGACCCAGTACTTC CASRGGIQETQYF TRBD2 TRBV2 . TRBJ2-5
TGTGCCAGCAGCTCACGGGCTTTGCCATGGACAGACCTTTTTTACGAGCAGTACTTC CASSSRALPWTDLFYEQYF . TRBV11-2 . TRBJ2-7